This T cell receptor (beta chain) was found in a study of T cell repertoires in cytomegalovirus infection. Study-wide background: An indication of both CMV infection and matching HLA type came from public TCR beta signatures.

TCRdb fed the reads into MiXCR, producing one record per CDR3 protein. The table lists 200,000 or so distinct CDR3 sequences, about 20% of them singletons. This clonotype was seen many times. Its antigen is not identified. Study-level points and caveats: CMV-specific TCR beta clonotypes restricted by HLA-C dominated the ex vivo response. Pooled public TCR beta family frequency picked out CMV carriers with the relevant HLA.

This TCR was sampled from a human donor in good health (CMV status not recorded). Some clones in this sample may be carry-over from other donors' samples. The sequencing sample was made of PBMCs.

The CDR3 DNA reads TGTGCCAGTAGTAAAGCCGGGACCCCGAACACTGAAGCTTTCTTT. As protein: CASSKAGTPNTEAFF. The rearrangement links TRBV19 to TRBJ1-1; TRBD1 might be the D (5 bases). The V and J ends lost 4 bases and 1 base respectively, with 13 bases between them. This CDR3 region has 15 residues. Germline V gene lookup returns CDR1 LNHDA and CDR2 SQIVND (reference sequence).